This T cell receptor (beta chain) comes out of a study of cytomegalovirus exposure and HLA in healthy donors. Worth noting for this clone: What it recognizes is unknown.

Between the trimmed V and J ends, which lost 1 base and 0 bases, there was a span of 10 bases. This CDR3 is built from 15 residues. Germline lookup yields CDR1 SGHDN and CDR2 FVKESK. General study results and limits: CMV serostatus stood as the only immune exposure information on hand.

Researchers ran the PCR with 60 Vbeta and 13 Jbeta primers. The table came from immunoSEQ multiplex PCR; TCRdb's copy has only in-frame clones and leaves some out. The sample shows roughly 200,000 clones, more than 60% of them seen only once. The chain uses TRBV14 and TRBJ2-7; D not certain. The sequence was obtained from a middle-aged man in good health and CMV-seronegative. The sample was PBMCs. The CDR3 DNA reads as TGTGCCAGCAGCCAAGGTAGGCGGTCCTCCTACGAGCAGTACTTC. The encoded protein is CASSQGRRSSYEQYF.